The source of this T cell receptor (beta chain) is a study of beta chain features in type 1 diabetes. Every isolated RNA sample was fully reverse transcribed, so sequencing captured expressed TCRB transcripts. Clones were read by immunoSEQ multiplex PCR, and TCRdb kept only the in-frame ones, dropping some. Among around 140,000 clones listed, about 9.7% were seen once. Looked up from germline, CDR1 is KGHSH and CDR2 is LQKENI. This CDR3 has 13 residues. Trimming took off 3 bases at V and 5 bases at J, with 10 bases between the two ends. This clone showed up just a few times. Specimen: central memory CD4+ T cells from blood. The sequence was collected from a woman in her thirties or forties in good health. The V gene is TRBV18, the J gene TRBJ1-1, with TRBD1 as a possible D gene (6 bases). The DNA of the CDR3 is TGTGCCAGCTCACCGGGGGCGAGGACTGAAGCTTTCTTT. Its translation is CASSPGARTEAFF.